The table lists the clone carrying this T cell receptor (beta chain) with a few counts. This sample was taken from a study of blood T cell repertoires in COVID-19. Sequencing used immunoSEQ multiplex PCR; TCRdb keeps in-frame clones, though not all of them. The sample yields roughly 88,000 clones, under 95% seen once. With V trimmed by 2 bases and J by 4 bases, 7 bases remained unmatched. The germline V gene encodes CDR1 SGHKS and CDR2 YYEKEE (reference sequence). This CDR3 comprises 15 residues. The source of this sequence is a woman aged 45-60 years in a cohort sampled during active COVID-19. The chain employs TRBV5-5 and TRBJ1-1; 8 nucleotides match TRBD1. The sequenced sample consisted of peripheral blood. CDR3 residues: CASSFSGGGGTEAFF. CDR3 coding DNA: TGTGCCAGCAGCTTCTCAGGGGGCGGTGGCACTGAAGCTTTCTTT.